The rows below give T cell receptor beta chains drawn from one sample of a study of T cells expressing NK-cell markers. TCRdb reanalyzed the 5' RACE reads and collapses them to one entry per CDR3 protein, without DNA. This repertoire includes 400,000 to 450,000 distinct CDR3 sequences. Source material: blood T cells: a sorted CD56 or NKG2C T cell subset, CD4+ or CD8+ T cells, or bulk PBMC T cells (not recorded which). The receptors here all came from a woman between 18 and 69 years old in good health. The CDR3 runs from the conserved cysteine through the conserved F or W. Each record gives: V gene, J gene, CDR3 protein.

V gene: TRBV25-1
J gene: TRBJ2-3
CDR3 protein: CASSGRGGTDTQYF

V gene: TRBV7-2
J gene: TRBJ2-1
CDR3 protein: CASSRTPSAGGQEQFF

V gene: TRBV27
J gene: TRBJ2-7
CDR3 protein: CASGSADYYEQYF

V gene: TRBV6-1
J gene: TRBJ2-1
CDR3 protein: CATHRGKNNEQFF

V gene: TRBV2
J gene: TRBJ1-1
CDR3 protein: CASPNGANTEAFF

V gene: TRBV3-1
J gene: TRBJ2-1
CDR3 protein: CASSPTQGGGRNEQFF

V gene: TRBV5-1
J gene: TRBJ2-2
CDR3 protein: CDRGGANTGELFF

V gene: TRBV19
J gene: TRBJ1-4
CDR3 protein: CASSIWYATNEKLFF

V gene: TRBV5-8
J gene: TRBJ2-3
CDR3 protein: CASSLSWVWVNTDTQYF

V gene: TRBV20-1
J gene: TRBJ1-4
CDR3 protein: CSARGQQNNEKLFF

V gene: TRBV15
J gene: TRBJ1-2
CDR3 protein: CATSRVGVNYGYTF

V gene: TRBV6-2/TRBV6-3
J gene: TRBJ1-2
CDR3 protein: CASSDPGGYGYTF

V gene: TRBV7-2
J gene: TRBJ2-1
CDR3 protein: CASSFLSGGGKQFF

V gene: TRBV7-2
J gene: TRBJ2-1
CDR3 protein: CASSLEAGYYNEQFF

V gene: TRBV5-5
J gene: TRBJ1-1
CDR3 protein: CASSQSYYGMNTEAFF

V gene: TRBV20-1
J gene: TRBJ2-5
CDR3 protein: CSAPGLAQETQYF

V gene: TRBV4-1
J gene: TRBJ1-6
CDR3 protein: CASSQEGTGGASPLHF

V gene: TRBV25-1
J gene: TRBJ2-1
CDR3 protein: CASSRPGTGYNEQFF

V gene: TRBV15
J gene: TRBJ2-4
CDR3 protein: CATSPVAGRENIQYF

V gene: TRBV11-2
J gene: TRBJ2-5
CDR3 protein: CASSLARGRYQETQYF

V gene: TRBV5-1
J gene: TRBJ2-5
CDR3 protein: CASSSRTGEGETQYF

V gene: TRBV20-1
J gene: TRBJ2-7
CDR3 protein: CSAWERGSSYEQYF